This T cell receptor beta chain emerged from a study of T cell responses to AZD1222 COVID-19 vaccine. Method: immunoSEQ multiplex PCR; TCRdb's copy keeps in-frame clones and lacks some. The sample contains under 200,000 clones, 88% of which appear only once. V was pared by 7 bases and J by 5 bases, with 23 bases between. CDR1 is LNHDA, CDR2 SQIVND, per germline (reference sequence). The CDR3 spans 16 residues. Note on this clone: No antigen is known for it.

Study-level points and caveats: The number of AZD1222 recipients seropositive at baseline was only 5 to 7. Increases in Spike-specific TCR breadth and depth were seen after two AZD1222 doses. Targets within unmutated variant regions were reportedly found for nearly half of spike-specific TCRs. Donors were chiefly white British, with a greater number of females, and clonal diversity was perhaps underestimated.

The sample here was peripheral blood, taken 28 days after the second AZD1222 dose. This sequence was found in an adult who received the AZD1222 COVID-19 vaccine. The chain joins TRBV19 to TRBJ1-1; D is uncertain. The CDR3 loop is CASNTPYRAARTEAFF. CDR3 nucleotides: TGTGCCAGTAATACACCTTACCGGGCCGCGAGGACTGAAGCTTTCTTT.